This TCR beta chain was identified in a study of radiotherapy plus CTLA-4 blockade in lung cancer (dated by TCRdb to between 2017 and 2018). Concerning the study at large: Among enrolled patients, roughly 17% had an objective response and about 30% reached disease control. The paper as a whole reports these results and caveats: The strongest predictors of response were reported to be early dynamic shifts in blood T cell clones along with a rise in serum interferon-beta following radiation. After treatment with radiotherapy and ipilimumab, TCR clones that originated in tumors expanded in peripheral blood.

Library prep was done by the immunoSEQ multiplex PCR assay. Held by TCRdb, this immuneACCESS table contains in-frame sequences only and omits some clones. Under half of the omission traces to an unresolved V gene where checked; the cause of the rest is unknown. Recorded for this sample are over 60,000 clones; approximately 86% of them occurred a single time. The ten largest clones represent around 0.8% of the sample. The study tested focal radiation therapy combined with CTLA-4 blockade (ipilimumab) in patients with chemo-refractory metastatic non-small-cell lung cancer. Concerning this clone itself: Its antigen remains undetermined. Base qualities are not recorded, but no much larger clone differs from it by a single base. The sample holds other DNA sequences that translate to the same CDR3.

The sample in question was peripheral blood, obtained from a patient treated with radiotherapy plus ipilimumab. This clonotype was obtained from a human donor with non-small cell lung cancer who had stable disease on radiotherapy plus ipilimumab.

In nucleotides, the sequence is TGCGCCAGCAGCTTGGCCACATCCTACGAGCAGTACTTC. Its protein is CASSLATSYEQYF. This sequence uses TRBV5-1 and TRBJ2-7, with no confident D gene call. Relative to germline, V is 0 bases shorter and J is 1 base shorter, with 5 bases between their ends. The germline V gene provides CDR1 SGHRS and CDR2 YFSETQ. The CDR3 sequence holds 13 residues, the cysteine and phenylalanine included. Left in the record is the CDR3 DNA by itself, 39 bases read in frame from the first base. Outside the CDR3, residues come from the reference TRBV5-1 and TRBJ2-7 proteins, so the full variable domain is: KAGVTQTPRYLIKTRGQQVTLSCSPISGHRSVSWYQQTPGQGLQFLFEYFSETQRNKGNFPGRFSGRQFSNSRSEMNVSTLELGDSALYLCASSLATSYEQYFGPGTRLTVT.